This is a list of T cell receptor beta chains from one sample in a study of blood T cell repertoires in COVID-19. The method was immunoSEQ multiplex PCR; TCRdb's version includes in-frame clones alone and lacks a portion of them. Among some 320,000 clones listed, more than 90% were seen once. The sample comprised PBMCs or T cells enriched from blood (not recorded which). These receptors originate from a man between 60 and 70 years old who had recovered from COVID-19. Both conserved end residues are part of each CDR3. The D gene is left open where the match is weak. The listing skips clone size in some rows; elsewhere it reads once, few, many or a size class.

J: TRBJ1-6
D: -
V: TRBV6-5
size: -
DNA: TGTGCCAGCAGTAAAACGGGGGATTCACCCCTCCACTTT
CDR3: CASSKTGDSPLHF

J: TRBJ1-4
D: -
V: TRBV14
size: -
DNA: TGTGCCAGCAGGCGGGGTAATGAAAAACTGTTTTTT
CDR3: CASRRGNEKLFF

J: TRBJ1-2
D: -
V: TRBV6-1
size: -
DNA: TGTGCCAGCAGTGAAGTCTCGTTTTTTTATGGCTACACCTTC
CDR3: CASSEVSFFYGYTF

J: TRBJ1-1
D: -
V: TRBV6-5
size: -
DNA: TGTGCCAGCAGCCTGGGCAGGAACACTGAAGCTTTCTTT
CDR3: CASSLGRNTEAFF

J: TRBJ1-4
D: -
V: TRBV5-1
size: -
DNA: TGCGCCAGCAGCTTGACAGCAACTAATGAAAAACTGTTTTTT
CDR3: CASSLTATNEKLFF

J: TRBJ2-1
D: TRBD2
V: TRBV7-9
size: -
DNA: TGTGCCAGCAGCTTAGCGGGAGGGGTTGAGCAGTTCTTC
CDR3: CASSLAGGVEQFF

J: TRBJ2-5
D: -
V: TRBV11-2
size: few
DNA: TGTGCCAGCAGCTTAGTGGGGGGACAAGAGACCCAGTACTTC
CDR3: CASSLVGGQETQYF

J: TRBJ1-4
D: -
V: TRBV5-5
size: -
DNA: TGTGCCAGCAGCTCGGAGAGTAATAATGAAAAACTGTTTTTT
CDR3: CASSSESNNEKLFF

J: TRBJ2-5
D: TRBD1
V: TRBV28
size: -
DNA: TGTGCCAGCAGTTTCGATTTTCGGGACAGGTCGGAGACCCAGTACTTC
CDR3: CASSFDFRDRSETQYF

J: TRBJ2-7
D: TRBD1
V: TRBV29-1
size: -
DNA: TGCAGCGTTGGACAGGGGCCGGCGAGCTCCTACGAGCAGTACTTC
CDR3: CSVGQGPASSYEQYF

J: TRBJ1-2
D: -
V: TRBV6-5
size: -
DNA: TGTGCCAGCAGCCCGGACAGAATCTATGGCTACACCTTC
CDR3: CASSPDRIYGYTF

J: TRBJ1-5
D: -
V: TRBV6-1
size: -
DNA: TGTGCCAGCAGTGAAGGTCAGAATAGCAATCAGCCCCAGCATTTT
CDR3: CASSEGQNSNQPQHF

J: TRBJ2-7
D: -
V: TRBV30
size: once
DNA: TGTGCCTGGTCGGAGAGCTCCTACGAGCAGTACTTC
CDR3: CAWSESSYEQYF

J: TRBJ1-3
D: TRBD1
V: TRBV9
size: -
DNA: TGTGCCAGCAGCGGGCTCCGGGACAGGGCAAGTGGAAACACCATATATTTT
CDR3: CASSGLRDRASGNTIYF

J: TRBJ2-7
D: TRBD2
V: TRBV9
size: -
DNA: TGTGCCAGCAGCGTTAGCGGGAGTGGGGACTACGAGCAGTACTTC
CDR3: CASSVSGSGDYEQYF

J: TRBJ1-5
D: TRBD1
V: TRBV24-1
size: -
DNA: TGTGCCACCAGTGATGCCGGGACAGGGACTATTCAGCCCCAGCATTTT
CDR3: CATSDAGTGTIQPQHF

J: TRBJ2-2
D: -
V: TRBV5-1
size: -
DNA: TGCGCCAGCAGCTTGCCTAGTGGGGGGATTGACACCGGGGAGCTGTTTTTT
CDR3: CASSLPSGGIDTGELFF

J: TRBJ2-1
D: -
V: TRBV3-1/TRBV3-2
size: -
DNA: TGTGCCAGCAGCCCCCCGCTGCGGAGCTCCTACAATGAGCAGTTCTTC
CDR3: CASSPPLRSSYNEQFF

J: TRBJ1-2
D: -
V: TRBV6-2/TRBV6-3
size: -
DNA: TGTGCCAGCAGTTACTCGTTCAAGAGAGAGTTCTTGAAAAACTATGGCTACACCTTC
CDR3: CASSYSFKREFLKNYGYTF

J: TRBJ1-5
D: TRBD1
V: TRBV7-9
size: -
DNA: TGTGCCAGCAGCACCACTGACAGGGACCTCAATCAGCCCCAGCATTTT
CDR3: CASSTTDRDLNQPQHF

J: TRBJ2-1
D: -
V: TRBV5-4
size: -
DNA: TGTGCCAGCAGCTTCCAGGAGGCGGATGAGCAGTTCTTC
CDR3: CASSFQEADEQFF

J: TRBJ1-2
D: -
V: TRBV28
size: -
DNA: TGTGCCAGCAGGCTCGGGGGGGCGCAAGTTAGTTTCGGCTACACCTTC
CDR3: CASRLGGAQVSFGYTF

J: TRBJ2-7
D: -
V: TRBV10-3
size: -
DNA: TGTGCCATCAGAATCACCTCGGACAGTCCGAATAGGGCCTACGAGCAGTACTTC
CDR3: CAIRITSDSPNRAYEQYF

J: TRBJ2-5
D: -
V: TRBV2
size: -
DNA: TGTGCCAGCAGCCCAACAGGGCCGGGGGAGACCCAGTACTTC
CDR3: CASSPTGPGETQYF

J: TRBJ2-5
D: -
V: TRBV2
size: -
DNA: TGTGCCAGCAGTGTCGGCGGAGGAGAGACCCAGTACTTC
CDR3: CASSVGGGETQYF

J: TRBJ1-6
D: TRBD1
V: TRBV5-1
size: -
DNA: TGCGCCAGCAGACCCGGGACAGAGAATTCACCCCTCCACTTT
CDR3: CASRPGTENSPLHF

J: TRBJ1-3
D: -
V: TRBV5-3
size: -
DNA: TGTGCCAGAAGCTTCAACAGGTCGACTTCTGGAAACACCATATATTTT
CDR3: CARSFNRSTSGNTIYF

J: TRBJ2-3
D: TRBD1
V: TRBV29-1
size: -
DNA: TGCAGCGTTGAATCTGGACAGGGGGGTACGCAGTATTTT
CDR3: CSVESGQGGTQYF

J: TRBJ2-7
D: -
V: TRBV6-5
size: -
DNA: TGTGCCAGCAGGCTTACAGGGTACTACGAGCAGTACTTC
CDR3: CASRLTGYYEQYF

J: TRBJ2-3
D: -
V: TRBV5-1
size: -
DNA: TGCGCCAGCAGCTTGCCCCAAGGTGGAGGTACGCAGTATTTT
CDR3: CASSLPQGGGTQYF

J: TRBJ1-3
D: -
V: TRBV9
size: -
DNA: TGTGCCAGCAGCCCCTTACCAGATTCTGGAAACACCATATATTTT
CDR3: CASSPLPDSGNTIYF

J: TRBJ1-2
D: TRBD1
V: TRBV5-5
size: once
DNA: TGTGCCAGCAGATTTTGGGAGACAGGGGGCGCGCCCATCTATGGCTACACCTTC
CDR3: CASRFWETGGAPIYGYTF

J: TRBJ1-1
D: -
V: TRBV27
size: -
DNA: TGTGCCAGCAGTCGAAGCAGGGCAAAGGCTGAAGCTTTCTTT
CDR3: CASSRSRAKAEAFF